The 22 T cell receptor beta chains listed next were all sequenced from one sample in a study of shared clonotypes between healthy human individuals. Data came from immunoSEQ multiplex PCR; TCRdb stores just in-frame clones and leaves some out. Among 80,000 to 100,000 clones listed, approximately 75% were seen once. The source material was memory CD8+ T cells sorted from blood. The subset was: CD45RO+ cells pooled with CCR7-negative TemRA cells. These TCRs come from a man aged 30 to 39 in good health.

This clone was seen at least ten times. The chain couples TRBV6-6 to TRBJ2-3; 7 bases fit TRBD2. Trimming cost V 2 bases and J 4 bases; bases outside gene matches: 9. Per germline, CDR1 MNHNY and CDR2 SVGAGI (reference sequence). This CDR3 is built from 16 residues. The CDR3 is CASSYPWGGAPDTQYF. CDR3 nucleotides: TGTGCCAGCAGTTACCCCTGGGGAGGGGCCCCAGATACGCAGTATTTT.

V usage is TRBV5-1 and J usage is TRBJ2-7; TRBD1 or TRBD2 may be the D gene (5 bases each). Looked up from germline, CDR1 is SGHRS and CDR2 is YFSETQ. The CDR3 is 19 amino acids. V was shortened by 4 bases and J by 6 bases, with 32 bases between the two germline ends. CDR3 sequence: CASSPEGSPEIAWVGEQYF. CDR3 nucleotide sequence: TGCGCCAGCAGCCCCGAGGGGAGCCCGGAGATAGCGTGGGTCGGCGAGCAGTACTTC.

This clone was counted at least ten times. This chain joins TRBV7-8 and TRBJ1-2; D possibly corresponds to TRBD1 (6 bases). This CDR3 region has 15 residues. V dropped 4 bases and J dropped 3 bases, with 15 bases sitting between them. CDR1 is SGHVS and CDR2 is FQNEAQ in the germline V gene. As DNA, the CDR3 is TGTGCCAGCAGCTGGGGGCAGGGAGGCGACTATGGCTACACCTTC. Encoded protein: CASSWGQGGDYGYTF.

This clone was observed many times. The chain joins TRBV2 to TRBJ1-1; 7 bases match TRBD1. Germline V gene data show CDR1 as SNHLY and CDR2 as FYNNEI. The CDR3 totals 13 residues. The V and J ends lost 11 bases and 0 bases, in that order; junction bases with no gene match: 6. The CDR3 loop reads CAGKGQMNTEAFF. CDR3 in DNA: TGTGCCGGCAAGGGACAGATGAACACTGAAGCTTTCTTT. The complete variable domain, with remaining parts taken from reference TRBV2 and TRBJ1-1, reads EPEVTQTPSHQVTQMGQEVILRCVPISNHLYFYWYRQILGQKVEFLVSFYNNEISEKSEIFDDQFSVERPDGSNFTLKIRSTKLEDSAMYFCAGKGQMNTEAFFGQGTRLTVV.

As DNA, the CDR3 is TGTGCCAGCAGTGAAGGACTCGGGGTAAACATTCAGTACTTC. Residues: CASSEGLGVNIQYF. This chain connects TRBV6-1 to TRBJ2-4; D may be TRBD2 (5 bases). Trimming shortened V by 1 base and J by 6 bases, and 10 bases separated the two germline ends. CDR3 size: 14 residues. The germline CDR1 and CDR2 sequences are MNHNS and SASEGT.

The V call is TRBV6-1, the J call TRBJ1-2; 7 nucleotides match TRBD1. The V gene's germline CDR1 is MNHNS and CDR2 SASEGT. The ends lost 5 bases at V and 8 bases at J; junction bases unmatched: 11. The CDR3 loop spans 14 amino acids. The CDR3 bases are TGTGCCAGCAGTTCGGGACAGCTTTTGGCCGGCTACACCTTC. The encoded protein is CASSSGQLLAGYTF.

By sample share, this clone is medium-sized (0.01 to 0.1%). J is TRBJ2-7 and V is TRBV27; 8 nucleotides line up with TRBD2. V shed 7 bases and J 6 bases; nucleotides not matched to a gene: 11. The germline CDR1 and CDR2 sequences are MNHEY and SMNVEV (reference sequence). This CDR3 comprises 14 residues. CDR3 in DNA: TGTGCCAGCAAAACGAGCGGGAGCTTTCCCGAGCAGTACTTC. It specifies CASKTSGSFPEQYF.

This clone is a singleton in its sample. The V gene is TRBV4-1, the J gene TRBJ2-7, with a tentative D call TRBD2 (6 bases). This CDR3 is built from 20 residues. Germline CDR1 and CDR2: MGHRA and YSYEKL. Trimming pared 0 bases from V and 2 bases from J, leaving 26 bases between. As DNA, the CDR3 is TGCGCCAGCAGCCAAGATCGGTCCGGGAGAGGATCTTTCAACACCTACGAGCAGTACTTC. This sequence encodes CASSQDRSGRGSFNTYEQYF.

This chain uses TRBV5-6 with TRBJ1-2, with no clear D. The CDR3 runs to 13 residues. V shed 0 bases and J shed 2 bases, with 5 bases lying between them. The V gene's germline CDR1 is SGHDT and CDR2 YYEEEE. Here the CDR3 reads CASSLDQNYGYTF. CDR3 nucleotide sequence: TGTGCCAGCAGCTTGGATCAGAACTATGGCTACACCTTC.

J is TRBJ2-3 and V is TRBV6-1, with D uncertain. The CDR3 is made up of 15 amino acids. Germline V gene data show CDR1 as MNHNS and CDR2 as SASEGT. V was clipped by 5 bases and J by 0 bases, with 12 bases between them. CDR3 residues: CASSLRMGSTDTQYF. In DNA, the CDR3 is TGTGCCAGCAGTCTCCGCATGGGGAGCACAGATACGCAGTATTTT.

CDR3 nucleotides: TGTGCCAGCAGTGAATCGAGAGGGCAGGGATGGAACACCGGGGAGCTGTTTTTT. It is translated as CASSESRGQGWNTGELFF. The chain uses TRBV6-1 and TRBJ2-2; TRBD1 or TRBD2 may be the D gene (5 bases each). The CDR3 covers 18 residues. Germline values: CDR1 MNHNS, CDR2 SASEGT. Between the trimmed V and J ends, which lost 2 bases and 1 base, there was a span of 17 bases.

The chain links TRBV5-5 to TRBJ1-5; D remains unclear. The CDR3 spans 13 residues. V was trimmed by 4 bases and J by 0 bases, leaving 5 bases between them. Germline V gene data show CDR1 as SGHKS and CDR2 as YYEKEE (reference sequence). The CDR3 coding sequence is TGTGCCAGCAGCCCATATAGCAATCAGCCCCAGCATTTT. Residues: CASSPYSNQPQHF.

The V gene is TRBV9, the J gene TRBJ2-5; D may match TRBD1 or TRBD2 (5 bases each). V was shortened by 4 bases and J by 4 bases, with 11 bases between the two germline ends. In germline, CDR1 is SGDLS, CDR2 YYNGEE. The CDR3 has 13 residues. The CDR3 region has the DNA TGTGCCAGCAGCCTCAGAGGGGTAGAGACCCAGTACTTC. It codes for CASSLRGVETQYF. The whole variable domain, remainder taken from reference TRBV9 and TRBJ2-5, is DSGVTQTPKHLITATGQRVTLRCSPRSGDLSVYWYQQSLDQGLQFLIQYYNGEERAKGNILERFSAQQFPDLHSELNLSSLELGDSALYFCASSLRGVETQYFGPGTRLLVL.

This clone was recorded at least ten times. The chain has TRBV9 and TRBJ2-5; D gene ambiguous. V lost 0 bases and J 1 base, leaving 10 bases between the germline ends. Looked up from germline, CDR1 is SGDLS and CDR2 is YYNGEE. The CDR3 is made up of 15 amino acids. The CDR3 sequence is CASSVDGVTQETQYF. The CDR3 DNA reads TGTGCCAGCAGCGTAGATGGGGTTACCCAAGAGACCCAGTACTTC.

The rearrangement links TRBV19 to TRBJ1-5; D might be TRBD1 (5 bases). Trimming removed 7 bases at V and 2 bases at J, with 24 bases between. The germline V gene has CDR1 LNHDA and CDR2 SQIVND (reference sequence). The CDR3 length is 18 residues. The CDR3 sequence: CASTILRGGIDGNQPQHF. The CDR3 nucleotides read TGTGCCAGTACCATATTACGGGGGGGGATTGATGGCAATCAGCCCCAGCATTTT. Combining the CDR3 with reference TRBV19 and TRBJ1-5 gives the whole variable domain DGGITQSPKYLFRKEGQNVTLSCEQNLNHDAMYWYRQDPGQGLRLIYYSQIVNDFQKGDIAEGYSVSREKKESFPLTVTSAQKNPTAFYLCASTILRGGIDGNQPQHFGDGTRLSIL.

The CDR3 DNA follows: TGCGCCAGCAGCTTGGAAAAAGGGAGGCGGAACACTGAAGCTTTCTTT. Residues: CASSLEKGRRNTEAFF. This sequence joins TRBV5-1 and TRBJ1-1; no clear D gene. CDR1 is SGHRS, CDR2 YFSETQ, per germline. The CDR3 is made up of 16 amino acids. Trimming took 0 bases from V and 1 from J, leaving 13 bases between them.

V and J are TRBV11-2 and TRBJ2-7; TRBD1 aligns across 8 bases. The CDR3 runs 15 residues. Unmatched junction bases numbered 8, after V lost 4 bases and J lost 3 bases. Germline V gives CDR1 SGHAT, CDR2 FQNNGV. The CDR3 nucleotides are TGTGCCAGCAGCTCTTCAGGGGGCGTTGGCTACGAGCAGTACTTC. It specifies CASSSSGGVGYEQYF. Full variable domain (remainder filled in from reference TRBV11-2 and TRBJ2-7): EAGVAQSPRYKIIEKRQSVAFWCNPISGHATLYWYQQILGQGPKLLIQFQNNGVVDDSQLPKDRFSAERLKGVDSTLKIQPAKLEDSAVYLCASSSSGGVGYEQYFGPGTRLTVT.

In DNA form, the CDR3 reads TGTGCCAGCAGTCCCGCTATGTATAGCAATCAGCCCCAGCATTTT. The encoded protein is CASSPAMYSNQPQHF. The V call is TRBV27, the J call TRBJ1-5; no definite D call. Trimming pared 5 bases from V and 0 bases from J, leaving 11 bases between. This CDR3 contains 15 residues. CDR1 MNHEY and CDR2 SMNVEV come from the germline V gene (reference sequence).

The chain joins TRBV2 to TRBJ2-1; D gene uncertain. The germline gives CDR1 SNHLY, CDR2 FYNNEI. This CDR3 has 13 amino acids. V was trimmed by 5 bases and J by 14 bases, leaving 19 bases between them. Here the CDR3 reads CASSIFHTVLKFF. The CDR3 coding sequence is TGTGCCAGCAGTATCTTCCACACAGTCCTAAAGTTCTTC.

The chain combines TRBV7-9 with TRBJ2-7; 12 bases are shared with TRBD2. Trimming cost V 7 bases and J 1 base; bases outside gene matches: 2. Germline V lookup: CDR1 SEHNR, CDR2 FQNEAQ (reference sequence). The CDR3 totals 14 residues. CDR3 nucleotides: TGTGCCAGCACCGGACTAGCGGGATCCTACGAGCAGTACTTC. Translated, it gives CASTGLAGSYEQYF.

The chain combines TRBV5-1 with TRBJ2-2, with a tentative D call TRBD2 (6 bases). The CDR3 has 13 residues. CDR1 and CDR2 from the germline V gene are SGHRS and YFSETQ. V was trimmed by 2 bases and J by 5 bases, leaving 7 bases between them. The CDR3 protein is CASSFAGTGELFF. As DNA, the CDR3 is TGCGCCAGCAGCTTTGCGGGGACCGGGGAGCTGTTTTTT.

This chain links TRBV11-2 with TRBJ2-7; 8 bases are shared with TRBD1. Germline V CDR1 and CDR2: SGHAT, FQNNGV. The V gene end was trimmed by 6 bases and the J gene end by 5 bases; junction bases not matched to a gene: 6. CDR3 length: 13 residues. In DNA form, the CDR3 reads TGTGCCAGCAGGGATTCAGGGGGCAACGAGCAGTACTTC. Translating gives CASRDSGGNEQYF.